These 30 T cell receptor beta chains were sequenced from one sample in a study of human T cells and chemical hapten exposure. Noted time point: patch test 3, about 24 weeks after DPC sensitization. Treatment reported: therapeutic diphenylcyclopropenone sensitization with weekly scalp DPC. MiXCR, run by TCRdb on the RACE reads, gives a single entry per CDR3 protein. The sample lists roughly 50,000 distinct CDR3 sequences, roughly a tenth occurring once. Source: whole blood, taken in connection with sensitization to the hapten diphenylcyclopropenone (DPC). Receptors were obtained from a woman in her thirties or forties with alopecia areata. Some clones in this sample may be carry-over from other donors' samples.

This clonotype has ten or more counts. The chain carries TRBV7-9 and TRBJ2-3; perhaps TRBD2 as D (5 bases). V gave up 2 bases and J gave up 8 bases, with 14 bases separating them. Looked up from germline, CDR1 is SEHNR and CDR2 is FQNEAQ (reference sequence). The CDR3 has 14 residues. In nucleotides, the CDR3 is TGTGCCAGCAGCTTACCGTCGGCTCGGGGTACGCAGTATTTT. The encoded protein is CASSLPSARGTQYF.

This clonotype was seen more than once but under ten times. The chain has TRBV9 and TRBJ2-7, with D maybe TRBD2 (6 bases). The V gene's germline CDR1 is SGDLS and CDR2 YYNGEE. This CDR3 is 15 amino acids long. Between the trimmed V and J ends, which lost 0 bases and 0 bases, there was a span of 10 bases. The CDR3 nucleotides are TGTGCCAGCAGCGTAGGTCGGGAGAGCTCCTACGAGCAGTACTTC. Amino acids: CASSVGRESSYEQYF.

This clonotype was detected a few times. The J gene is TRBJ2-6, the V gene TRBV20-1; no firm D call. The CDR3 is made up of 15 amino acids. The germline V and J ends were trimmed by 1 base and 0 bases, with 7 bases remaining between them. The germline V gene has CDR1 DFQATT and CDR2 SNEGSKA (reference sequence). The CDR3 is CSARAGPSGANVLTF. For the CDR3, the DNA is TGCAGTGCTAGAGCAGGTCCCTCTGGGGCCAACGTCCTGACTTTC.

This clonotype has a handful of counts. V gene TRBV19 combines with J gene TRBJ2-4; tentatively, D is TRBD1 (6 bases). The CDR3 runs to 14 residues. Trimming stripped 6 bases from V and 0 bases from J, with 9 bases between. CDR1 LNHDA and CDR2 SQIVND come from the germline V gene (reference sequence). In nucleotides, the CDR3 is TGTGCCAGTAGGGACAGCCTAGCCAAAAACATTCAGTACTTC. Translating it yields CASRDSLAKNIQYF.

In its sample, this clonotype was seen many times. The chain links TRBV6-2 or TRBV6-3 to TRBJ2-2, with 8 positions matching TRBD2. The germline V gene encodes CDR1 MNHEY and CDR2 SVGEGT. This CDR3 contains 18 residues. V trimming: 6 bases; J trimming: 2 bases; junction bases outside the gene matches: 14. CDR3 loop: CASRNPRGSGGNTGELFF. CDR3 bases: TGTGCCAGCAGAAACCCTCGGGGGAGCGGGGGTAACACCGGGGAGCTGTTTTTT.

The chain carries TRBV4-2 and TRBJ2-1; D possibly matches TRBD1 or TRBD2 (5 bases each). The CDR3 is 14 residues long. CDR1 and CDR2 from the germline V gene are LGHNA and YNFKEQ. V gave up 6 bases and J gave up 5 bases, with 14 bases separating them. The CDR3 sequence: CASRIGDLDNEQFF. The CDR3 coding sequence is TGTGCCAGCAGGATCGGGGACCTAGACAATGAGCAGTTCTTC.

As DNA, the CDR3 is TGTGCCAGCAGCTGGGACAGAGCCTACGAGCAGTACTTC. Its translation is CASSWDRAYEQYF. The chain combines TRBV12-3 or TRBV12-4 with TRBJ2-7; TRBD1 aligns across 7 bases. The CDR3 sequence is 13 residues long. The junction had 4 bases not matched to a gene; V was cut back by 6 bases and J by 2 bases.

The chain has TRBV4-1 and TRBJ2-1, with D perhaps matching TRBD1 or TRBD2 (5 bases each). Between the trimmed V and J ends, which lost 2 bases and 5 bases, there was a span of 10 bases. This CDR3 is 14 amino acids long. The V gene's germline CDR1 is MGHRA and CDR2 YSYEKL. The CDR3 region has the DNA TGCGCCAGCAGCCAAAACCCGGGACACAATGAGCAGTTCTTC. Protein product: CASSQNPGHNEQFF.

This clonotype was seen a handful of times. V usage is TRBV12-3 or TRBV12-4 and J usage is TRBJ1-6; no clear D gene. Trimming pared 5 bases from V and 9 bases from J, leaving 17 bases between. This CDR3 contains 15 residues. DNA for the CDR3: TGTGCCAGCAGTCCCCGGGCCCTCCGCGGTTCACCCCTCCACTTT. Translating it yields CASSPRALRGSPLHF.

At least ten counts were recorded for this clonotype. The CDR3 DNA follows: TGTGCCACCAGTGATCCGGGACAGGTAAGAGGCAATCAGCCCCAGCATTTT. Encoded protein: CATSDPGQVRGNQPQHF. J is TRBJ1-5 and V is TRBV24-1; 8 positions agree with TRBD1. V shed 3 bases and J 2 bases; nucleotides not matched to a gene: 8. Germline V gives CDR1 KGHDR, CDR2 SFDVKD. This CDR3 is built from 17 residues.

The gene calls are TRBV7-8 and TRBJ2-3; 8 bases align to TRBD2. CDR1 and CDR2 from the germline V gene are SGHVS and FQNEAQ. V lost 4 bases, J lost 0 bases, and 6 bases stayed unmatched. The CDR3 is 16 residues long. Written as DNA, the CDR3 is TGTGCCAGCAGCTGGCCGGGACTAGGGAGCACAGATACGCAGTATTTT. Residues: CASSWPGLGSTDTQYF.

The V gene is TRBV2, the J gene TRBJ2-2; possibly TRBD2 for D (6 bases). CDR1 and CDR2 from the germline V gene are SNHLY and FYNNEI. Trimming stripped 5 bases from V and 6 bases from J, with 19 bases between. This CDR3 is 16 amino acids long. CDR3 nucleotide sequence: TGTGCCAGCAGTAGGAGGGCACGAAAAGTCTCCGGGGAGCTGTTTTTT. Amino acids: CASSRRARKVSGELFF.

This clonotype has at least ten counts. The chain combines TRBV7-2 with TRBJ1-1; D unresolved. V was trimmed by 1 base and J by 6 bases, leaving 12 bases between them. In germline, CDR1 is SGHTA, CDR2 FQGNSA. The CDR3 has 14 residues. The CDR3 loop is CASSLGPSAPEAFF. The CDR3 DNA is TGTGCCAGCAGCTTAGGCCCGAGTGCACCTGAAGCTTTCTTT.

This clonotype was seen ten or more times. V usage is TRBV6-4 and J usage is TRBJ2-3; 10 bases line up with TRBD2. This CDR3 has 15 residues. The trim removed 6 bases at V and 1 base at J, leaving 4 bases unmatched. Germline assignment: CDR1 MRHNA and CDR2 SNTAGT. The DNA for the CDR3 is TGTGCCAGCAGGAGACTAGCGGGTGGCACAGATACGCAGTATTTT. Amino acids: CASRRLAGGTDTQYF.

This clonotype has at least ten counts. V usage is TRBV7-6 and J usage is TRBJ1-1; weak D call: TRBD1 (6 bases). V dropped 7 bases and J dropped 5 bases, with 20 bases sitting between them. The CDR3 spans 15 residues. Germline CDR1 reads SGHVS; CDR2 reads FNYEAQ. This CDR3 is CASTWASGGATEAFF. For the CDR3, the DNA is TGTGCCAGCACGTGGGCCTCCGGGGGGGCGACTGAAGCTTTCTTT.

The V call is TRBV5-1, the J call TRBJ2-1; D gene unclear. Looked up from germline, CDR1 is SGHRS and CDR2 is YFSETQ. The CDR3 runs to 14 residues. The germline V and J ends were trimmed by 4 bases and 2 bases, with 10 bases remaining between them. The CDR3 reads CASSPARAYNEQFF. In nucleotides, the CDR3 is TGCGCCAGCAGCCCGGCTCGGGCCTACAATGAGCAGTTCTTC.

The chain has TRBV5-1 and TRBJ1-5; 8 bases agree with TRBD1. In germline, CDR1 is SGHRS, CDR2 YFSETQ. The CDR3 consists of 15 residues. J lost 3 bases, V lost 4 bases, and 6 bases had no gene match. The CDR3 sequence: CASSPRGQDNQPQHF. The CDR3, as DNA: TGCGCCAGCAGCCCCAGGGGGCAAGACAATCAGCCCCAGCATTTT.

This clonotype was recorded a few times. This chain's CDR3 is CASRTSGGSRNIQYF. The CDR3 bases are TGTGCCAGCCGGACTAGCGGGGGATCTAGGAACATTCAGTACTTC. The rearrangement links TRBV19 to TRBJ2-4; 13 bases map to TRBD2. Germline V gives CDR1 LNHDA, CDR2 SQIVND (reference sequence). V trimming: 9 bases; J trimming: 7 bases; junction bases outside the gene matches: 9. CDR3 size: 15 residues.

This clonotype was observed many times. The CDR3 sequence: CASRGPGDTEAFF. CDR3 nucleotide sequence: TGTGCCAGCAGGGGCCCAGGGGACACTGAAGCTTTCTTT. The J gene is TRBJ1-1, the V gene TRBV6-2 or TRBV6-3; a possible D gene is TRBD1 (6 bases). The CDR3 runs to 13 residues. Germline CDR1 and CDR2: MNHEY and SVGEGT. Trimming took off 6 bases at V and 3 bases at J, with 11 bases between the two ends.

This rearrangement joins TRBV4-1 to TRBJ2-1; D unclear. The V end lost 6 bases, the J end lost 2 bases, and 11 bases lay between the germline ends. Germline loops: CDR1 MGHRA, CDR2 YSYEKL. This CDR3 contains 14 residues. The CDR3 loop is CASRGRNAYNEQFF. The CDR3 nucleotides read TGCGCCAGCAGAGGACGTAATGCCTACAATGAGCAGTTCTTC.

This clonotype has ten or more counts. The V call is TRBV29-1, the J call TRBJ2-5, with a weak D call TRBD2 (6 bases). The germline gives CDR1 SQVTM, CDR2 ANQGSEA. The CDR3 runs to 12 residues. V lost 8 bases to trimming and J lost 1 base, with 11 bases between them. CDR3: CSHGGSQETQYF. The CDR3 bases are TGCAGCCATGGGGGGAGCCAAGAGACCCAGTACTTC.

In its sample, this clonotype was seen many times. The chain combines TRBV4-3 with TRBJ1-5; D is unresolved. From germline, CDR1 is LGHNA and CDR2 YSLEER. This CDR3 is 13 amino acids long. Trimming stripped 3 bases from V and 11 bases from J, with 14 bases between. The CDR3, as DNA: TGCGCCAGCAGCCACGCCCAGGAGCCAGCCCAGCATTTT. Translated: CASSHAQEPAQHF.

This clonotype was observed at least ten times. The J gene is TRBJ2-5, the V gene TRBV9, with D perhaps matching TRBD1 or TRBD2 (6 bases each). This CDR3 spans 14 amino acids. CDR1 is SGDLS, CDR2 YYNGEE, per germline. V dropped 0 bases and J dropped 4 bases, with 10 bases sitting between them. CDR3 nucleotides: TGTGCCAGCAGCGTAGGGGGGGCTGGAGAGACCCAGTACTTC. Residues: CASSVGGAGETQYF.

In this sample, this clonotype turned up a few times. The chain uses TRBV5-1 and TRBJ2-1, with 9 bases matching TRBD1. Germline V gene lookup returns CDR1 SGHRS and CDR2 YFSETQ. The CDR3 runs to 14 residues. Trimming at V came to 4 bases and at J to 5 bases, leaving 4 bases not matched to a gene. The CDR3 is CASSPGTGHNEQFF. The CDR3 coding sequence is TGCGCCAGCAGCCCCGGGACAGGGCACAATGAGCAGTTCTTC.

Ten or more counts support this clonotype. Here the CDR3 DNA reads TGTGCCTGGAGTGTATGGGCCGGGACAGGCCTGGGGAATGAGCAGTTCTTC. Its protein product is CAWSVWAGTGLGNEQFF. V and J are TRBV30 and TRBJ2-1; 8 bases are a match to TRBD1. The CDR3 consists of 17 residues. Germline CDR1 reads GTSNPN; CDR2 reads SVGIG (reference sequence). The ends lost 0 bases at V and 7 bases at J; junction bases unmatched: 14.

The V gene is TRBV3-1, the J gene TRBJ2-7; D might be TRBD1 (6 bases). The CDR3 runs to 14 residues. CDR1 LGHDT and CDR2 YNNKEL come from the germline V gene (reference sequence). V was pared by 4 bases and J by 7 bases, with 17 bases between. DNA of the CDR3: TGTGCCAGCAGCCCAGGACAGCTTCTAGGGGAGCAGTACTTC. This translates into CASSPGQLLGEQYF.

This clonotype was detected a few times. CDR3 loop: CASSPDRGGTQYF. The CDR3 nucleotides are TGTGCCAGCAGCCCAGACAGGGGAGGGACCCAGTACTTC. The V gene is TRBV7-2, the J gene TRBJ2-5, with 8 bases lining up with TRBD1. Germline V gene sequence: CDR1 SGHTA, CDR2 FQGNSA. V lost 5 bases, J lost 7 bases, and 6 bases stayed unmatched. The CDR3 extends over 13 amino acids.

Ten or more counts support this clonotype. The CDR3 loop reads CATSRSGGAKDTQYF. CDR3 sequence (DNA): TGTGCCACCAGTCGGAGCGGGGGGGCTAAAGATACGCAGTATTTT. The gene calls are TRBV24-1 and TRBJ2-3; 10 bases align to TRBD2. CDR3 length equals 15 residues. Looked up from germline, CDR1 is KGHDR and CDR2 is SFDVKD. Trimming at V came to 6 bases and at J to 5 bases, leaving 7 bases not matched to a gene.

The table lists this clonotype with a few counts. This chain links TRBV20-1 with TRBJ2-7; TRBD2 aligns across 11 bases. The V and J ends lost 5 bases and 0 bases, in that order; junction bases with no gene match: 6. This CDR3 is built from 15 residues. Germline V lookup: CDR1 DFQATT, CDR2 SNEGSKA (reference sequence). The CDR3 here is CSAHRLAGSSYEQYF. The CDR3 bases are TGCAGTGCTCACAGACTAGCGGGGAGCTCCTACGAGCAGTACTTC.

This chain joins TRBV7-9 and TRBJ2-7; no clear D gene. CDR1 and CDR2 from the germline V gene are SEHNR and FQNEAQ (reference sequence). The CDR3 covers 12 residues. V shed 5 bases and J shed 2 bases, with 7 bases lying between them. The DNA for the CDR3 is TGTGCCAGCAGCCTCTCTACCTACGAGCAGTACTTC. This encodes CASSLSTYEQYF.